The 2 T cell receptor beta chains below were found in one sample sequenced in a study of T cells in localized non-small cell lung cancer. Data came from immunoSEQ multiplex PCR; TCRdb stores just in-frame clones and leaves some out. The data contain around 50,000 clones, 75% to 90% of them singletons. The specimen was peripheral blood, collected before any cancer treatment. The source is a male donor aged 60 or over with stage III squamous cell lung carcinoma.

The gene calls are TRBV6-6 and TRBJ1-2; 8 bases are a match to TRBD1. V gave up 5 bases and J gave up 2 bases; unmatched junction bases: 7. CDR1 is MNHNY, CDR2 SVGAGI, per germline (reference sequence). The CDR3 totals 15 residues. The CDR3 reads CASSLQGGKNYGYTF. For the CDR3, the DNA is TGTGCCAGCAGTCTACAGGGGGGTAAAAACTATGGCTACACCTTC.

CDR3 DNA sequence: TGTGCCAGCAGCGAAAGAGGGGTGCCTGGGGCCAACGTCCTGACTTTC. Amino acids: CASSERGVPGANVLTF. This chain joins TRBV2 and TRBJ2-6; D assignment may be TRBD1 or TRBD2 (5 bases each). Trimming stripped 6 bases from V and 2 bases from J, with 14 bases between. This CDR3 spans 16 amino acids. Per the germline V gene, CDR1 is SNHLY and CDR2 is FYNNEI.